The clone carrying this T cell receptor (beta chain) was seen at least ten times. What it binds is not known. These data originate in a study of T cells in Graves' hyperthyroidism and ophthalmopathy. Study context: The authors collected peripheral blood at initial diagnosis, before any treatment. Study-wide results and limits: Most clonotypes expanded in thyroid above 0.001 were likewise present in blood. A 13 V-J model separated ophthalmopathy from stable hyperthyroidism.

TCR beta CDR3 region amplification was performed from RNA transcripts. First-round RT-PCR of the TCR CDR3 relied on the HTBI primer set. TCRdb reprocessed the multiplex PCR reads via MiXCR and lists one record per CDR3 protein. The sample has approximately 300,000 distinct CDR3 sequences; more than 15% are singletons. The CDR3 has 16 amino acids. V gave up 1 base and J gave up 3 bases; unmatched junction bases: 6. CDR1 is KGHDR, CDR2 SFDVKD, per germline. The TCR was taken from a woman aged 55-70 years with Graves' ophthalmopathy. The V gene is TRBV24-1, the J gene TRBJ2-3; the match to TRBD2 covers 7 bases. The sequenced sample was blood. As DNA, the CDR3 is TGTGCCACCAGTGATTTTGCGGGAGTGAAAACAGATACGCAGTATTTT. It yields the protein CATSDFAGVKTDTQYF.